The 21 T cell receptor beta chains reported below all come from one sample, sequenced in a study of identifying expanded T cells in peripheral blood. Sequenced by immunoSEQ multiplex PCR; TCRdb stores in-frame clones only, minus some. The profile shows about 110,000 clones, 88% of them singletons. The sequenced material came from blood. These receptors came from a person aged 18 to 75 in good health.

There are a few counts of this clone. The V and J genes are TRBV5-1 and TRBJ1-5; D is perhaps TRBD1 (6 bases). Trimming cost V 1 base and J 6 bases, with 17 bases left between them. Germline V gene data show CDR1 as SGHRS and CDR2 as YFSETQ. The length of the CDR3 is 16 residues. CDR3: CASSLTAGVMGQPQHF. The DNA for the CDR3 is TGCGCCAGCAGCTTGACCGCAGGGGTCATGGGTCAGCCCCAGCATTTT. Variable domain in full (rest from reference TRBV5-1 and TRBJ1-5): KAGVTQTPRYLIKTRGQQVTLSCSPISGHRSVSWYQQTPGQGLQFLFEYFSETQRNKGNFPGRFSGRQFSNSRSEMNVSTLELGDSALYLCASSLTAGVMGQPQHFGDGTRLSIL.

The chain combines TRBV6-1 with TRBJ1-1; D not certain. Germline CDR1 MNHNS, CDR2 SASEGT. V lost 9 bases and J 10 bases, leaving 9 bases between the germline ends. The CDR3 contains 9 residues. The CDR3 region has the DNA TGTGCCAGTACCCTCGGAGCTTTCTTT. It specifies CASTLGAFF.

The chain employs TRBV5-1 and TRBJ1-1; perhaps TRBD1 as D (5 bases). CDR3 length: 14 amino acids. Germline V gene data show CDR1 as SGHRS and CDR2 as YFSETQ. Trimming cost V 5 bases and J 4 bases, with 15 bases left between them. The DNA for the CDR3 is TGCGCCAGCAGATATCAGGGCCAAAGCACTGAAGCTTTCTTT. This codes for CASRYQGQSTEAFF.

The chain has TRBV21-1 and TRBJ1-1. TRBV21-1 is recorded as a pseudogene. The CDR3 runs 16 residues. Written as DNA, the CDR3 is TGTGCCAGCAGCAAAGCGCAGAGACTCGAGAACACTGAAGCTTTCTTT. The encoded protein is CASSKAQRLENTEAFF.

V is TRBV6-5 and J is TRBJ1-4; possible D gene TRBD1, 5 bases. CDR3 length: 15 amino acids. CDR1 is MNHEY and CDR2 is SVGAGI in the germline V gene. The V end lost 9 bases, the J end lost 3 bases, and 17 bases lay between the germline ends. CDR3 sequence reads: CASSNVGTANEKLFF. The CDR3 DNA is TGTGCCAGTTCTAATGTGGGGACGGCTAATGAAAAACTGTTTTTT.

The chain employs TRBV7-9 and TRBJ2-5, with TRBD1 identical over 10 bases. The trim removed 0 bases at V and 7 bases at J, leaving 5 bases unmatched. Germline V CDR1 and CDR2: SEHNR, FQNEAQ (reference sequence). The CDR3 loop spans 15 amino acids. In nucleotides, the CDR3 is TGTGCCAGCAGCTTAGCGACAGGGGGCGGGCGGACCCAGTACTTC. Amino acid sequence: CASSLATGGGRTQYF.

V and J are TRBV11-1 and TRBJ2-1, with 10 bases matching TRBD2. The V gene end was trimmed by 5 bases and the J gene end by 3 bases; junction bases not matched to a gene: 10. The germline gives CDR1 SGHAT, CDR2 FQDESV (reference sequence). This CDR3 is 17 amino acids long. In DNA form, the CDR3 reads TGTGCCAGCAGCCTAGAAAATAGCGGGAGGATCTACAATGAGCAGTTCTTC. It yields the protein CASSLENSGRIYNEQFF. Drawing the rest from reference TRBV11-1 and TRBJ2-1, the complete variable domain is EAEVAQSPRYKITEKSQAVAFWCDPISGHATLYWYRQILGQGPELLVQFQDESVVDDSQLPKDRFSAERLKGVDSTLKIQPAELGDSAMYLCASSLENSGRIYNEQFFGPGTRLTVL.

The chain employs TRBV6-1 and TRBJ2-7; D unresolved. The CDR3 is 12 amino acids. The germline V gene encodes CDR1 MNHNS and CDR2 SASEGT. The ends were cut back, 3 bases at V and 3 bases at J, with 6 bases in the middle. The CDR3 DNA follows: TGTGCCAGCAGTGATTTAGGCTACGAGCAGTACTTC. Translating gives CASSDLGYEQYF.

Worth noting for this clone: At the DNA level, this CDR3 is encoded by other sequences in the same sample as well. The gene calls are TRBV9 and TRBJ2-1; 16 nucleotides match TRBD2. CDR3 length: 17 residues. CDR1 is SGDLS, CDR2 YYNGEE, per germline. Losses at the gene ends were 4 bases for V and 8 bases for J; bases not matched to a gene: 9. The CDR3 is CASSPRGLAGGDDEQFF. The CDR3 region has the DNA TGTGCCAGCAGCCCCCGGGGACTAGCGGGGGGGGACGATGAGCAGTTCTTC.

The V gene is TRBV5-4, the J gene TRBJ1-1; 9 nucleotides agree with TRBD1. The germline V gene has CDR1 SGHNT and CDR2 YYREEE (reference sequence). The length of the CDR3 is 14 residues. The trim removed 5 bases at V and 6 bases at J, leaving 8 bases unmatched. The CDR3 sequence is CASSFRDRVPEAFF. CDR3 nucleotides: TGTGCCAGCAGTTTCCGGGACAGGGTCCCTGAAGCTTTCTTT.

The gene calls are TRBV4-3 and TRBJ1-3, with D hard to call. The V gene lost 3 bases and the J gene lost 0 bases, with 6 bases spanning the gap. Looked up from germline, CDR1 is LGHNA and CDR2 is YSLEER. The CDR3 spans 14 residues. The CDR3 sequence: CASSQGNSGNTIYF. CDR3 nucleotide sequence: TGCGCCAGCAGCCAGGGCAACTCTGGAAACACCATATATTTT.

The rearrangement joins TRBV7-6 to TRBJ2-2; TRBD1 agrees at 7 bases. The CDR3 totals 19 residues. In germline, CDR1 is SGHVS, CDR2 FNYEAQ. V lost 1 base, J lost 6 bases, and 17 bases stayed unmatched. The CDR3 spells CASSLVFVPAQGGPGELFF. CDR3 DNA sequence: TGTGCCAGCAGCTTAGTTTTTGTTCCCGCCCAAGGGGGCCCCGGGGAGCTGTTTTTT.

The CDR3 protein is CASSPLTSGSFDTQYF. CDR3 sequence (DNA): TGTGCCAGCAGCCCCTTGACTAGCGGGAGTTTCGATACGCAGTATTTT. The chain recombines TRBV13 with TRBJ2-3; 12 nucleotides line up with TRBD2. The V and J ends lost 5 bases and 6 bases, in that order; junction bases with no gene match: 9. The CDR3 is made up of 16 amino acids. The germline V gene encodes CDR1 PRHDT and CDR2 FYEKMQ (reference sequence).

V usage is TRBV9 and J usage is TRBJ2-3; 13 nucleotides line up with TRBD2. V gave up 4 bases and J gave up 4 bases; unmatched junction bases: 12. Per germline, CDR1 SGDLS and CDR2 YYNGEE. This CDR3 is 18 amino acids long. For the CDR3, the DNA is TGTGCCAGCAGCACCCACGGAACTAGCGGGGGGGCCGCAGATACGCAGTATTTT. This encodes CASSTHGTSGGAADTQYF.

This clone showed up just once. V gene TRBV9 combines with J gene TRBJ1-6; D remains ambiguous. The CDR3 covers 16 residues. Looked up from germline, CDR1 is SGDLS and CDR2 is YYNGEE. V was shortened by 4 bases and J by 1 base, with 12 bases between the two germline ends. CDR3 loop: CASSSGGRSYNSPLHF. CDR3 in DNA: TGTGCCAGCAGCTCCGGAGGCAGATCCTATAATTCACCCCTCCACTTT. Looking up the rest from reference TRBV9 and TRBJ1-6 gives the full variable domain: DSGVTQTPKHLITATGQRVTLRCSPRSGDLSVYWYQQSLDQGLQFLIQYYNGEERAKGNILERFSAQQFPDLHSELNLSSLELGDSALYFCASSSGGRSYNSPLHFGNGTRLTVT.

Details on this clone: It differs at one base from a far larger clone, so likely a read error. The chain links TRBV7-3 to TRBJ2-7, with D tentatively TRBD1 or TRBD2 (6 bases each). The V end lost 3 bases, the J end lost 0 bases, and 9 bases lay between the germline ends. From germline, CDR1 is SGHTA and CDR2 FQGTGA. The CDR3 covers 14 residues. The CDR3 DNA is TGTGCCAGCAGCTTCGGGGGCAGCTCCTACGAGCAGTACTTC. It specifies CASSFGGSSYEQYF.

The chain has TRBV15 and TRBJ1-1; TRBD1 matches 7 bases. Germline assignment: CDR1 LNHNV and CDR2 YYDKDF (reference sequence). V lost 4 bases to trimming and J lost 3 bases; unmatched junction nucleotides: 8. The CDR3 spans 15 residues. This CDR3 is CATSTWGTADTEAFF. The CDR3 nucleotides read TGTGCCACCAGCACCTGGGGGACAGCGGACACTGAAGCTTTCTTT.

In this sample, this clone turned up a few times. The V gene is TRBV14, the J gene TRBJ1-4; 7 positions agree with TRBD1. Germline lookup yields CDR1 SGHDN and CDR2 FVKESK. The junction had 7 bases not matched to a gene; V was cut back by 1 base and J by 5 bases. This CDR3 is built from 16 residues. CDR3 nucleotides: TGTGCCAGCAGCCAAGTCGGTTTACAGGGGAATGAAAAACTGTTTTTT. As protein: CASSQVGLQGNEKLFF.

This sequence joins TRBV7-9 and TRBJ2-3, with TRBD2 identical over 9 bases. The CDR3 runs 15 residues. V lost 5 bases, J lost 6 bases, and 9 bases stayed unmatched. CDR1 and CDR2 (germline): SEHNR, FQNEAQ (reference sequence). The CDR3 here is CASSPSSGKGDTQYF. In DNA, the CDR3 is TGTGCCAGCAGCCCCTCTAGCGGGAAGGGGGATACGCAGTATTTT.

The rearrangement uses TRBV29-1 and TRBJ1-2; D not resolved. This CDR3 is built from 15 residues. V lost 6 bases and J 1 base, leaving 18 bases between the germline ends. Germline CDR1 and CDR2: SQVTM and ANQGSEA. CDR3 sequence reads: CSVLLSFGFNYGYTF. The CDR3, as DNA: TGCAGCGTCCTCTTATCTTTTGGCTTTAACTATGGCTACACCTTC.

This chain links TRBV27 with TRBJ2-1; 7 nucleotides agree with TRBD2. Germline CDR1 is MNHEY and CDR2 is SMNVEV (reference sequence). This CDR3 contains 16 residues. The V segment lost 2 bases and the J segment 8 bases; nucleotides outside the gene matches: 12. CDR3 amino acids: CASSLGLADSDDEQFF. The CDR3 DNA reads TGTGCCAGCAGTTTAGGGCTAGCGGATTCCGATGATGAGCAGTTCTTC.